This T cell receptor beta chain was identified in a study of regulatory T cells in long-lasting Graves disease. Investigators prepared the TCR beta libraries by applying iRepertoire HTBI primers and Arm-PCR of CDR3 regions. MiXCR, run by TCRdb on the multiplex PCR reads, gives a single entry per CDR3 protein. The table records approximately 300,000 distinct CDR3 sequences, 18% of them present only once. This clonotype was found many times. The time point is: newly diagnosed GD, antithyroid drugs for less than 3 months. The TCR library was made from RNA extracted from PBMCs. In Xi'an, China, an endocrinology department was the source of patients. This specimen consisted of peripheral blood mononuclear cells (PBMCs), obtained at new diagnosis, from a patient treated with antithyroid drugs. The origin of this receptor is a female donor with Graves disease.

This CDR3 is CAWSRDGETQYF. The CDR3 coding sequence is TGTGCCTGGAGTCGGGACGGGGAGACCCAGTACTTC. The V and J genes are TRBV30 and TRBJ2-5, with D perhaps matching TRBD1 or TRBD2 (5 bases each). V was trimmed by 2 bases and J by 5 bases, leaving 9 bases between them. Germline CDR1 reads GTSNPN; CDR2 reads SVGIG (reference sequence). The CDR3 totals 12 residues.